The TCR beta chain described here comes from a study of beta chain features in type 1 diabetes. The germline gives CDR1 MDHEN, CDR2 SYDVKM. The CDR3 has 15 residues. Trimming took 1 base from V and 7 from J; bases not matched to a gene: 4. Points from the study as a whole: In the patient group, naive, central memory and Treg TCRB repertoires seemed more alike than in the healthy donor group. Shorter TCRB CDR3s, moderately but significantly so, were found in Type 1 diabetes patients in all four CD4+ subsets.

Expressed TCRB transcripts were sequenced, since all the RNA that had been isolated was reverse transcribed. TCRdb's copy holds only in-frame clones and misses some; the assay was immunoSEQ multiplex PCR. This table holds some 900,000 clones, roughly a sixth found once. This clone was counted between two and nine times. The antigen remains unidentified. Every donor had blood drawn once into heparin, approximately 110 mL on average. The rearrangement joins TRBV28 to TRBJ2-1; 10 nucleotides match TRBD2. This clonotype was obtained from a woman under 30 in good health. Sequencing was done on a sample of naive CD4+ T cells from blood. Here the CDR3 reads CASSLSSSGRNEQFF. The CDR3 DNA follows: TGTGCCAGCAGTTTATCCTCTAGCGGGAGAAATGAGCAGTTCTTC.